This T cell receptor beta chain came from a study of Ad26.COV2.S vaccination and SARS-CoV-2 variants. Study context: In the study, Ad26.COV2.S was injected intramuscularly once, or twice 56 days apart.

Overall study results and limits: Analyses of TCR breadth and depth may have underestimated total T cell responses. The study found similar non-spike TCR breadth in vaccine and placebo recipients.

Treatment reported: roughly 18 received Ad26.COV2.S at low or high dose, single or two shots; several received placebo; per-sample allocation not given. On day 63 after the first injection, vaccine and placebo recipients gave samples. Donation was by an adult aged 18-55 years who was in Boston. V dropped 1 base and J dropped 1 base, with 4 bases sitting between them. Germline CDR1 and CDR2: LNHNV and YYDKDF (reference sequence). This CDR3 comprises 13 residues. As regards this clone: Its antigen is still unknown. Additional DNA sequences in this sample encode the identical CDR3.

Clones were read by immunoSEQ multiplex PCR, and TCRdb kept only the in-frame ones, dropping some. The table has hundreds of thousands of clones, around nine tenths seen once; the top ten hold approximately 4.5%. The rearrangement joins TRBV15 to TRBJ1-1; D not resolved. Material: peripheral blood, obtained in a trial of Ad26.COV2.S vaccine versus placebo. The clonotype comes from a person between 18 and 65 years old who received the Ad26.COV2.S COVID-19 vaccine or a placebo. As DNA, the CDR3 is TGTGCCACCAGCAGAGTAGGGAACACTGAAGCTTTCTTT. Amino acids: CATSRVGNTEAFF.